This T cell receptor (beta chain) was sequenced in a study of CD8 T cells in ankylosing spondylitis. Study-wide results and caveats: Typical of ankylosing spondylitis blood, it appeared, was a TCR beta motif of eight highly homologous variants.

MiXCR was run by TCRdb on the 5' RACE reads, yielding one entry per CDR3 protein. There are hundreds of thousands of distinct CDR3 sequences in the sample; roughly 26% occur only once, and approximately 1% lies in the top ten. Notes on this clonotype: Its antigen is as yet unknown.

This clonotype originated in a male donor with ankylosing spondylitis. Material for sequencing was blood, either unsorted or a sorted T cell fraction (not recorded which).

The DNA of the CDR3 is TGCGCCAGCAGCTCCGGGACTAGCAGGGACGGGGAGCTGTTTTTT. It is translated as CASSSGTSRDGELFF. V gene TRBV5-1 combines with J gene TRBJ2-2; 9 bases align to TRBD2. Germline CDR1 and CDR2: SGHRS and YFSETQ. The J segment lost 7 bases and the V segment lost 3 bases, leaving 7 bases of the junction unmatched. This CDR3 has 15 residues.